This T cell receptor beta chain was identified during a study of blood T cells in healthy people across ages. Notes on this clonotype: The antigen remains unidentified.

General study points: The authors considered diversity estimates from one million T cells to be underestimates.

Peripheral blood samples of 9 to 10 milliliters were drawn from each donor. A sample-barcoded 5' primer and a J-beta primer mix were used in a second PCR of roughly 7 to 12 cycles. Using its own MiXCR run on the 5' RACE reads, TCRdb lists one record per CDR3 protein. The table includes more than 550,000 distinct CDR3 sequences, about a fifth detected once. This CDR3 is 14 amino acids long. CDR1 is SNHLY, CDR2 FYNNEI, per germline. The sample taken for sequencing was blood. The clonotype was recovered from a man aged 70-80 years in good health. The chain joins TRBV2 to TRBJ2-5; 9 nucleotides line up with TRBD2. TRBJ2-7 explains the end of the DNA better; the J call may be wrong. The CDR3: CASGPGLAVGEQYF. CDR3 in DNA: TGTGCCAGCGGACCGGGACTAGCAGTTGGCGAGCAGTACTTC.